This T cell receptor beta chain was profiled in a study of CD8 T cells in ankylosing spondylitis. Overall study findings and caveats: Seemingly distinctive of ankylosing spondylitis blood was a TCR beta motif formed by eight highly homologous variants.

The CDR3 covers 14 residues. V lost 3 bases, J lost 5 bases, and 5 bases stayed unmatched. This clonotype appeared many times. Its antigen is unknown. TCRdb processed the 5' RACE reads anew with MiXCR; each CDR3 protein has one entry. The table shows around 890,000 distinct CDR3 sequences, with approximately 12% occurring only once. The receptor was derived from a male donor with ankylosing spondylitis. The chain has TRBV12-3 or TRBV12-4 and TRBJ2-3; 7 nucleotides agree with TRBD2. Sequences were obtained from blood, either unsorted or a sorted T cell fraction (not recorded which). The CDR3 sequence: CASSFAGEVDTQYF. The DNA of the CDR3 is TGTGCCAGCAGTTTCGCGGGAGAGGTAGATACGCAGTATTTT.